This T cell receptor beta chain was captured in a study of blood T cell repertoires in COVID-19 (dated by TCRdb to about 2020). With respect to the entire study: Collaborator samples came from the United States, Italy and Spain and covered acute and convalescent phases of COVID-19. The prospective study material was composed of cDNA or gDNA derived from T cells, B-cell-depleted T cells, or PBMCs. The dataset comprised deeply sampled blood TCRbeta repertoires from subjects exposed to, actively infected with, or recovered from COVID-19. A freely available public database, intended as a resource for researchers studying the immune response to SARS-CoV-2, is where the repertoires were released. The samples were drawn from the first 160 participants of the ongoing ImmuneRACE study and from 1,200 or so subjects provided by 6 global collaborators. The sample metadata nearly always contained a de-identified subject ID, COVID-19 status, age in years and sex. Where available, HLA class I and class II types were obtained from metadata supplied by the sample provider rather than from assay-based typing.

In regard to this clone: Its antigen is not yet known. There are no base qualities to consult, and no much larger clone falls within one base.

The immunoSEQ Assay, a bias-controlled multiplex PCR, was used to amplify TCRbeta CDR3 regions from genomic DNA. In the source study's methods: Within the assay, amplification of reference gene primers was used to estimate how many nucleated cells each sample contained. To quantify the absolute abundance of each unique TCRbeta CDR3 rearrangement, sequence reads were collapsed and filtered. For each sample, productive Simpson clonality was calculated by taking the square root of Simpson's diversity index across productive rearrangements. In TCRdb, the immuneACCESS table is reduced to in-frame sequences with V and J assigned. These tables do not hold every clone; where another copy was compared, an unresolved V gene accounts for under half, and the others remain unexplained. The V and J calls and clone size come from that table; D and trimming were worked out from the DNA. The sample contains about 140,000 clones, 88% of them found a single time. Of the sample, approximately 2.5% is held by the ten largest clones.

Overall study outcomes, separate from this receptor: How much clinical and demographic metadata was included differed by source and by participant, and the metadata was provided uncurated.

In Seattle, one collaborating source enrolled patients while the infection was active and tracked those patients longitudinally over the course of disease. Whole blood was collected in K2EDTA tubes by collaborating institutions according to the institutions' own protocols. For TCRbeta analysis, collaborators shipped samples as frozen whole blood, isolated PBMCs, or DNA extracted from either of those sample types. Reading from cysteine to phenylalanine, the CDR3 counts 14 amino acids. Only CDR3 DNA is held: 42 bases, read in frame from base 1. Trimming leaves V shorter by 4 bases and J shorter by 8 bases, with the junction holding 5 bases beyond the gene matches. As encoded in the germline V gene (reference sequence), CDR1 is LGHDT while CDR2 is YNNKEL.

Source material: peripheral blood. This chain is built from TRBV3-1 (or the pseudogene TRBV3-2) and TRBJ2-1; TRBD1 agrees with 10 junctional bases. The source of this sequence is a human donor with COVID-19, enrolled during active disease. The donor label of this sample is uncertain. The sequenced DNA: TGTGCCAGCAGCCTAAGACAGGGGGCTGATGAGCAGTTCTTC. It codes for CASSLRQGADEQFF.